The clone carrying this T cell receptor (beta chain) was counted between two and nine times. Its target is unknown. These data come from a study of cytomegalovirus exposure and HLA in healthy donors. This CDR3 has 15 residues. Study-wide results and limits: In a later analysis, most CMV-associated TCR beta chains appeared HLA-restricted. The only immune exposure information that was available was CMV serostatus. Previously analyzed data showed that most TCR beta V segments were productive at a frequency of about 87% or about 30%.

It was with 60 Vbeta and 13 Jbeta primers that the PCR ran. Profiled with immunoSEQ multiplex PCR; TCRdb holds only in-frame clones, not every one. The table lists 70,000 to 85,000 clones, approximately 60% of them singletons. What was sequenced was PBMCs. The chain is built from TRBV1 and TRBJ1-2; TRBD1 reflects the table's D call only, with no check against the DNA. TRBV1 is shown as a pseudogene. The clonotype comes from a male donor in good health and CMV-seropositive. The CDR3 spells CTSSQGRTGGNGYTF. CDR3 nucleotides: TGCACCAGCAGCCAAGGCCGGACAGGGGGAAATGGCTACACCTTC.